Presented here are 21 T cell receptor beta chains from one specimen sequenced in a study of blood T cell repertoires in COVID-19. The table came from immunoSEQ multiplex PCR; TCRdb's copy has only in-frame clones and leaves some out. This sample has 170,000 or so clones, with roughly 85% found just once. Sequencing input: PBMCs or T cells enriched from blood (not recorded which). These receptors all come from a man aged 35 to 55 who had recovered from COVID-19.

This chain connects TRBV30 to TRBJ2-7; no reliable D call. The CDR3 totals 11 residues. Germline CDR1 and CDR2: GTSNPN and SVGIG (reference sequence). V lost 2 bases to trimming and J lost 4 bases, with 6 bases between them. The CDR3 protein is CAWSIGYEQYF. The CDR3 bases are TGTGCCTGGAGTATCGGTTACGAGCAGTACTTC.

This clone has only one observation. Distinct nucleotide sequences in the sample also encode this CDR3. V gene TRBV5-1 combines with J gene TRBJ1-5; TRBD1 matches at 7 bases. V lost 4 bases and J lost 2; bases outside the gene matches: 6. The CDR3 has 15 amino acids. Germline V gene lookup returns CDR1 SGHRS and CDR2 YFSETQ. The CDR3 nucleotides read TGCGCCAGCAGCCCCGAGGGGGCCGGCAATCAGCCCCAGCATTTT. Its translation is CASSPEGAGNQPQHF.

This sequence joins TRBV9 and TRBJ1-1; D possibly corresponds to TRBD1 (5 bases). Germline CDR1 is SGDLS and CDR2 is YYNGEE. The germline V and J ends were trimmed by 3 bases and 0 bases, with 12 bases remaining between them. The length of the CDR3 is 15 residues. CDR3 nucleotide sequence: TGTGCCAGCAGCGGACGTCAGGGAATGAACACTGAAGCTTTCTTT. It codes for CASSGRQGMNTEAFF.

V gene TRBV6-5 combines with J gene TRBJ2-7, with 10 bases matching TRBD2. The CDR3 consists of 13 residues. CDR1 MNHEY and CDR2 SVGAGI come from the germline V gene. V shed 6 bases and J 4 bases; nucleotides not matched to a gene: 3. CDR3 residues: CASSLAGVYEQYF. CDR3 DNA: TGTGCCAGCAGCCTAGCGGGAGTGTACGAGCAGTACTTC.

This rearrangement joins TRBV15 to TRBJ2-7, with D perhaps matching TRBD2 (6 bases). CDR3 length equals 14 residues. Germline-derived CDR1 and CDR2 are LNHNV and YYDKDF (reference sequence). V shed 1 base and J shed 2 bases, with 9 bases lying between them. This CDR3 reads CATSRGAGTYEQYF. The CDR3 DNA sequence: TGTGCCACCAGCAGAGGGGCGGGAACCTACGAGCAGTACTTC.

The gene calls are TRBV5-1 and TRBJ1-2; TRBD1 matches at 8 bases. The CDR3 loop spans 14 amino acids. The V segment lost 0 bases and the J segment 6 bases; nucleotides outside the gene matches: 4. CDR1 and CDR2 (germline): SGHRS, YFSETQ. CDR3: CASSLATGEDGYTF. In DNA form, the CDR3 reads TGCGCCAGCAGCTTGGCGACAGGGGAAGATGGCTACACCTTC.

The V call is TRBV13, the J call TRBJ1-4, with 12 bases aligning to TRBD1. CDR3 size: 18 residues. V lost 5 bases, J lost 8 bases, and 15 bases stayed unmatched. CDR1 is PRHDT, CDR2 FYEKMQ, per germline (reference sequence). The CDR3 is CASSARPGTGGLGEKLFF. CDR3 DNA sequence: TGTGCCAGCAGCGCCCGTCCCGGGACAGGGGGCTTAGGGGAAAAACTGTTTTTT.

At least ten counts were recorded for this clone. The genes are TRBV3-1 (or the pseudogene TRBV3-2) and TRBJ2-1; 8 bases align to TRBD2. This CDR3 is built from 14 residues. Germline CDR1 reads LGHDT; CDR2 reads YNNKEL (reference sequence). Trimming cost V 0 bases and J 10 bases; bases outside gene matches: 5. The CDR3: CASSQDPRGGEQFF. The CDR3 DNA is TGTGCCAGCAGCCAAGATCCGCGCGGGGGGGAGCAGTTCTTC.

The sample holds one count of this clone. This chain links TRBV15 with TRBJ1-1, with D unresolved. The CDR3 runs to 14 residues. Between the trimmed V and J ends, which lost 5 bases and 1 base, there was a span of 11 bases. The germline V gene has CDR1 LNHNV and CDR2 YYDKDF (reference sequence). For the CDR3, the DNA is TGTGCCACCAGCGAACAACAGCCGAACACTGAAGCTTTCTTT. This translates into CATSEQQPNTEAFF.

The chain joins TRBV7-9 to TRBJ2-6; TRBD2 is a possible D gene (7 bases). The CDR3 totals 19 residues. V lost 3 bases and J 0 bases, leaving 18 bases between the germline ends. Germline V gene lookup returns CDR1 SEHNR and CDR2 FQNEAQ (reference sequence). CDR3 sequence: CASSFPVQGGHSGANVLTF. CDR3 sequence (DNA): TGTGCCAGCAGCTTCCCCGTACAGGGAGGGCACTCTGGGGCCAACGTCCTGACTTTC.

The rearrangement joins TRBV30 to TRBJ1-2, with 12 bases fitting TRBD1. J gave up 4 bases and V 3 bases, and 9 bases lay outside the gene matches. Germline V CDR1 and CDR2: GTSNPN, SVGIG (reference sequence). The CDR3 loop spans 16 amino acids. Here the CDR3 reads CAWSPGQGAFFYGYTF. CDR3 DNA: TGTGCCTGGAGCCCGGGACAGGGGGCGTTCTTCTATGGCTACACCTTC.

The sample holds a few counts of this clone. The chain couples TRBV20-1 to TRBJ1-2; 7 bases align to TRBD1. This CDR3 contains 14 residues. Germline CDR1 is DFQATT and CDR2 is SNEGSKA (reference sequence). V was pared by 3 bases and J by 5 bases, with 9 bases of the junction left unmatched. The CDR3 DNA follows: TGCAGTGCTAGTGGGCAGGGGGTCAAGTATGGCTACACCTTC. This codes for CSASGQGVKYGYTF.

This rearrangement joins TRBV2 to TRBJ1-2, with D possibly being TRBD1 (5 bases). CDR1 SNHLY and CDR2 FYNNEI come from the germline V gene. Trimming pared 7 bases from V and 4 bases from J, leaving 10 bases between. The CDR3 covers 12 residues. CDR3 nucleotide sequence: TGTGCCAGCATAACGACAGTCTATGGCTACACCTTC. Amino acid sequence: CASITTVYGYTF. Filled out from reference TRBV2 and TRBJ1-2, the complete variable domain reads EPEVTQTPSHQVTQMGQEVILRCVPISNHLYFYWYRQILGQKVEFLVSFYNNEISEKSEIFDDQFSVERPDGSNFTLKIRSTKLEDSAMYFCASITTVYGYTFGSGTRLTVV.

The CDR3 DNA reads TGTGCCAGCAGTGACTCGTACGGGAGGCACACCGATGAGCAGTTCTTC. Protein: CASSDSYGRHTDEQFF. The V call is TRBV6-4, the J call TRBJ2-1; the match to TRBD2 covers 7 bases. The J segment lost 8 bases and the V segment lost 0 bases, leaving 10 bases of the junction unmatched. Looked up from germline, CDR1 is MRHNA and CDR2 is SNTAGT. The length of the CDR3 is 16 residues.

This clone was observed a few times. This chain joins TRBV29-1 and TRBJ1-1; D possibly corresponds to TRBD1 (6 bases). V was trimmed by 3 bases and J by 3 bases, leaving 8 bases between them. The CDR3 loop spans 12 amino acids. Germline V CDR1 and CDR2: SQVTM, ANQGSEA. The DNA of the CDR3 is TGCAGCGTTGACCCAGGGGACACTGAAGCTTTCTTT. It encodes CSVDPGDTEAFF.

The genes are TRBV28 and TRBJ2-7; weak D call: TRBD1 (6 bases). Germline V lookup: CDR1 MDHEN, CDR2 SYDVKM. This CDR3 is 15 amino acids long. V was trimmed by 6 bases and J by 7 bases, leaving 22 bases between them. CDR3 sequence: CASRWATGRRGEQYF. The CDR3, as DNA: TGTGCCAGCAGGTGGGCGACAGGACGCCGAGGGGAGCAGTACTTC.

The genes are TRBV16 and TRBJ2-3; TRBD2 aligns across 8 bases. V was clipped by 5 bases and J by 0 bases; unmatched bases: 4. Germline CDR1 is KGHSY and CDR2 is FQNENV. The CDR3 has 15 residues. CDR3 nucleotides: TGTGCCAGCAGCGATCGGGGGGGAAGCACAGATACGCAGTATTTT. Protein: CASSDRGGSTDTQYF.

The rearrangement uses TRBV3-1 (or the pseudogene TRBV3-2) and TRBJ1-2, with D tentatively TRBD1 (6 bases). Germline assignment: CDR1 LGHDT and CDR2 YNNKEL (reference sequence). The CDR3 spans 16 residues. V lost 1 base to trimming and J lost 8 bases, with 20 bases between them. The CDR3 protein is CASSQVGQFTGRGYTF. CDR3 sequence (DNA): TGTGCCAGCAGCCAAGTAGGACAGTTCACCGGGAGGGGCTACACCTTC.

V is TRBV5-4 and J is TRBJ2-2; 8 bases are shared with TRBD2. The length of the CDR3 is 15 residues. Germline lookup yields CDR1 SGHNT and CDR2 YYREEE (reference sequence). Unmatched junction bases numbered 4, after V lost 3 bases and J lost 3 bases. The CDR3 region is CASSSPAGDTGELFF. The CDR3 DNA is TGTGCCAGCAGCTCCCCAGCGGGAGACACCGGGGAGCTGTTTTTT.

This clone was seen once. The J gene is TRBJ2-1, the V gene TRBV28, with 8 bases lining up with TRBD1. The V gene end was trimmed by 1 base and the J gene end by 8 bases; junction bases not matched to a gene: 13. The CDR3 has 17 amino acids. CDR1 MDHEN and CDR2 SYDVKM come from the germline V gene. CDR3 in amino acids: CASSLSEVGDRYDEQFF. The CDR3 DNA reads TGTGCCAGCAGTTTATCCGAGGTGGGGGACAGGTACGATGAGCAGTTCTTC.

The chain carries TRBV30 and TRBJ1-5; 8 bases line up with TRBD1. CDR3 size: 14 residues. The V and J ends lost 7 bases and 6 bases, in that order; junction bases with no gene match: 11. Germline V gene lookup returns CDR1 GTSNPN and CDR2 SVGIG (reference sequence). The CDR3 bases are TGTGCCTCCAACCCCGACAGGGGAGGTCAGCCCCAGCATTTT. It translates to CASNPDRGGQPQHF.